This T cell receptor (beta chain) was recovered during a study of cytomegalovirus exposure and HLA in healthy donors. Study at large: Out of about 170 million T cells, an earlier analysis found over 90 million unique TCR beta sequences in total.

Study-level results: Across donors, presence/absence analyses took sequencing depth to be roughly uniform. The likely explanation for a cluster of highly shared sequence variants was sequencing artifact.

Vbeta (60) and Jbeta (13) primers were used in the PCR. TCRdb's table, derived via immunoSEQ multiplex PCR, lists solely in-frame clones and lacks some. The sample holds 150,000 to 200,000 clones, approximately 86% seen once. These donors counted as nominally healthy when sampled, but unrecorded immune exposures were likely. A remark on this clone: Its specificity is unknown. Other DNA sequences within the sample encode an identical CDR3.

V was shortened by 3 bases and J by 5 bases, with 10 bases between the two germline ends. CDR1 LNHDA and CDR2 SQIVND come from the germline V gene (reference sequence). The CDR3 totals 13 residues. The TCR originated in a woman between 18 and 29 years old in good health and CMV-seronegative. The specimen sequenced was PBMCs. V and J are TRBV19 and TRBJ1-1; possible D gene TRBD1, 5 bases. CDR3 DNA: TGTGCCAGTAGTATCCTCGGGGGGACTGAAGCTTTCTTT. Amino acids: CASSILGGTEAFF. The complete variable domain, with remaining parts taken from reference TRBV19 and TRBJ1-1, reads DGGITQSPKYLFRKEGQNVTLSCEQNLNHDAMYWYRQDPGQGLRLIYYSQIVNDFQKGDIAEGYSVSREKKESFPLTVTSAQKNPTAFYLCASSILGGTEAFFGQGTRLTVV.